This paragraph covers one T cell receptor beta chain sequence. This record comes from a study of blood T cell repertoires in COVID-19. Study details: Acute and convalescent COVID-19 specimens originated in the United States, Italy and Spain.

TCRdb's table, derived via immunoSEQ multiplex PCR, lists solely in-frame clones and lacks some. The sample lists some 240,000 clones; 89% were seen once. This CDR3 has 17 amino acids. Looked up from germline, CDR1 is MGHRA and CDR2 is YSYEKL. V dropped 2 bases and J dropped 5; count of bases not matched to a gene: 12. The receptor comes from a man aged 60 to 75 who had recovered from COVID-19. V usage is TRBV4-1 and J usage is TRBJ2-7; TRBD2 matches at 10 bases. Sequenced sample: peripheral blood. DNA of the CDR3: TGCGCCAGCAGCCAACATCGCCTAGCGGGGGCTCCGAACGAGCAGTACTTC. Translating it yields CASSQHRLAGAPNEQYF.